Following are 14 T cell receptor beta chains from one sample sequenced in a study of breast tumors, draining lymph nodes, adjacent tissues. TCRdb recomputed calls from the multiplex PCR reads with MiXCR, one row per CDR3 protein. The repertoire holds 20,000 or so distinct CDR3 sequences, with roughly 32% as singletons. Sequencing used breast tumor tissue. The receptors stem from a female donor with breast cancer. Some clones in this sample may be carry-over from other donors' samples.

This clonotype was counted at least ten times. The CDR3 is CASSFVQGNYGYTF. DNA for the CDR3: TGCGCCAGCAGCTTTGTTCAAGGGAACTATGGCTACACCTTC. V is TRBV5-1 and J is TRBJ1-2, with D hard to call. The ends were cut back, 2 bases at V and 2 bases at J, with 10 bases in the middle. The CDR3 is 14 amino acids. From germline, CDR1 is SGHRS and CDR2 YFSETQ.

This clonotype was seen at least ten times. V and J are TRBV12-3 or TRBV12-4 and TRBJ2-1, with 8 bases aligning to TRBD2. V was pared by 5 bases and J by 9 bases, with 3 bases of the junction left unmatched. The CDR3 consists of 12 residues. CDR3 DNA sequence: TGTGCCAGCAGTAGCGGGAGCGCTGAGCAGTTCTTC. Translating it yields CASSSGSAEQFF.

This clonotype appeared a few times. This rearrangement joins TRBV5-4 to TRBJ2-1; D may be TRBD1 (6 bases). CDR1 and CDR2 (germline): SGHNT, YYREEE (reference sequence). The CDR3 spans 15 residues. V was cut by 0 bases and J by 8 bases, with 15 bases left in between. As DNA, the CDR3 is TGTGCCAGCAGCTTGGACTGGGGGCGATACGATGAGCAGTTCTTC. Its protein is CASSLDWGRYDEQFF.

The J gene is TRBJ1-1, the V gene TRBV6-6; TRBD1 is a possible D gene (5 bases). The germline V gene encodes CDR1 MNHNY and CDR2 SVGAGI (reference sequence). V was clipped by 4 bases and J by 6 bases, with 12 bases between them. The CDR3 is 13 amino acids. The DNA of the CDR3 is TGTGCCAGCAGTTGGGGGGGGGTAGCTGAAGCTTTCTTT. It codes for CASSWGGVAEAFF.

This clonotype is termed medium-sized (0.01 to 0.1%). This chain links TRBV27 with TRBJ2-1; 10 bases are a match to TRBD2. The V and J ends lost 5 bases and 8 bases, in that order; junction bases with no gene match: 9. The germline CDR1 and CDR2 sequences are MNHEY and SMNVEV (reference sequence). This CDR3 spans 15 amino acids. CDR3 nucleotide sequence: TGTGCCAGCAGTCCGCTAGCGGGAGTTCTGCATGAGCAGTTCTTC. It translates to CASSPLAGVLHEQFF.

Ten or more counts support this clonotype. J is TRBJ2-7 and V is TRBV4-3; 8 bases fit TRBD2. With V trimmed by 3 bases and J by 4 bases, 17 bases remained unmatched. Germline V CDR1 and CDR2: LGHNA, YSLEER. The CDR3 is 18 amino acids. The CDR3 here is CASSHKSPSGGGGYEQYF. CDR3 nucleotides: TGCGCCAGCAGCCATAAATCCCCATCGGGAGGGGGGGGGTACGAGCAGTACTTC.

By sample fraction, this clonotype is medium-sized (0.01 to 0.1%). The chain is built from TRBV20-1 and TRBJ2-7; TRBD1 matches 7 bases. Trimming removed 0 bases from V and 6 bases from J; junction bases left unmatched: 14. Germline assignment: CDR1 DFQATT and CDR2 SNEGSKA (reference sequence). This CDR3 has 16 amino acids. CDR3 bases: TGCAGTGCTAGAGATTATACTTCGGACAGGTTGGGCGAGCAGTACTTC. This gives the protein CSARDYTSDRLGEQYF.

The sample holds many counts of this clonotype. The chain uses TRBV2 and TRBJ2-7; possibly TRBD1 for D (6 bases). The CDR3 spans 12 residues. Trimming left V 5 bases short and J 6 bases short, with 11 bases between. CDR1 and CDR2 (germline): SNHLY, FYNNEI. The CDR3 protein is CASSQGHAEQYF. As DNA, the CDR3 is TGTGCCAGCAGTCAGGGACACGCCGAGCAGTACTTC.

This clonotype was counted many times. The CDR3, as DNA: TGCAGTGCTAGTTGGCTAGCGGGAGGTTCATACGAGCAGTACTTC. It is translated as CSASWLAGGSYEQYF. The chain is built from TRBV20-1 and TRBJ2-7; 11 bases map to TRBD2. V was clipped by 3 bases and J by 4 bases; unmatched bases: 8. CDR3 length: 15 amino acids. Germline CDR1 is DFQATT and CDR2 is SNEGSKA (reference sequence).

Within the sample, this clonotype is large. The chain is built from TRBV7-2 and TRBJ2-1; D is perhaps TRBD2 (5 bases). V lost 2 bases, J lost 6 bases, and 8 bases lay in between. The germline CDR1 and CDR2 sequences are SGHTA and FQGNSA. This CDR3 is built from 13 residues. For the CDR3, the DNA is TGTGCCAGCAGCTTACTAGGACTCAATGAGCAGTTCTTC. Protein sequence: CASSLLGLNEQFF.

The chain links TRBV11-3 to TRBJ2-6; 11 bases line up with TRBD1. V trimming: 4 bases; J trimming: 2 bases; junction bases outside the gene matches: 1. The CDR3 contains 16 residues. Germline V gives CDR1 SGHNT, CDR2 YENEEA. The DNA for the CDR3 is TGTGCCAGCAGCTGGACAGGGGGCGCTGGGGCCAACGTCCTGACTTTC. This translates into CASSWTGGAGANVLTF.

This clonotype was seen many times. The rearrangement joins TRBV27 to TRBJ2-1; TRBD2 is a possible D gene (5 bases). The CDR3 extends over 13 amino acids. Germline values: CDR1 MNHEY, CDR2 SMNVEV (reference sequence). V was clipped by 2 bases and J by 5 bases, with 7 bases between them. CDR3 in DNA: TGTGCCAGCAGTTTAACTAGAGACAATGAGCAGTTCTTC. Its protein product is CASSLTRDNEQFF.

This clonotype was recorded at least ten times. The CDR3 DNA reads as TGTGCCACCAGCAGAGGCGGGACAGGGGATGAAAAACTGTTTTTT. Translating gives CATSRGGTGDEKLFF. This chain uses TRBV15 with TRBJ1-4; 10 bases agree with TRBD1. CDR3 length: 15 residues. Trimming removed 1 base from V and 6 bases from J; junction bases left unmatched: 2. The germline V gene has CDR1 LNHNV and CDR2 YYDKDF (reference sequence). Looking up the rest from reference TRBV15 and TRBJ1-4 gives the full variable domain: DAMVIQNPRYQVTQFGKPVTLSCSQTLNHNVMYWYQQKSSQAPKLLFHYYDKDFNNEADTPDNFQSRRPNTSFCFLDIRSPGLGDTAMYLCATSRGGTGDEKLFFGSGTQLSVL.

This clonotype was counted ten times or more. This chain joins TRBV20-1 and TRBJ2-6; D is unresolved. Between the trimmed V and J ends, which lost 0 bases and 0 bases, there was a span of 9 bases. This CDR3 region has 16 residues. Per the germline V gene, CDR1 is DFQATT and CDR2 is SNEGSKA (reference sequence). The CDR3 spells CSARESAASGANVLTF. The CDR3 bases are TGCAGTGCTAGAGAGTCGGCGGCCTCTGGGGCCAACGTCCTGACTTTC.